Each of the 31 T cell receptor beta chains below was sequenced from the same sample in a study of cytomegalovirus exposure and HLA in healthy donors. PCR employed 60 Vbeta and 13 Jbeta primers. Data came from immunoSEQ multiplex PCR; TCRdb stores just in-frame clones and leaves some out. The sample records about 120,000 clones, approximately 78% being singletons. Sequenced material: PBMCs. Every receptor here comes from a man aged 25 to 40 in good health and CMV-seropositive.

V and J are TRBV14 and TRBJ2-7; 8 bases are a match to TRBD2. This CDR3 has 17 residues. Trimming removed 1 base from V and 2 bases from J; junction bases left unmatched: 10. Germline V gives CDR1 SGHDN, CDR2 FVKESK. The CDR3 reads CASSQGWIGAGAYEQYF. CDR3 nucleotides: TGTGCCAGCAGCCAAGGGTGGATTGGAGCGGGAGCCTACGAGCAGTACTTC.

The chain recombines TRBV29-1 with TRBJ2-5; TRBD1 matches at 8 bases. Germline-derived CDR1 and CDR2 are SQVTM and ANQGSEA. CDR3 length: 13 residues. Here the CDR3 DNA reads TGCAGTGGCCTTTGGACAGGGCGCGAGACCCAGTACTTC. Amino acid sequence: CSGLWTGRETQYF.

This clone was picked up one time. This specimen includes other DNA sequences encoding the same CDR3. The gene calls are TRBV18 and TRBJ1-4; 10 bases match TRBD1. This CDR3 is built from 15 residues. Germline assignment: CDR1 KGHSH and CDR2 LQKENI. The V and J ends lost 0 bases and 5 bases, in that order; junction bases with no gene match: 0. This CDR3 is CASSPPGQGNEKLFF. The DNA of the CDR3 is TGTGCCAGCTCACCACCGGGACAGGGGAATGAAAAACTGTTTTTT.

Points on this clone: The junction differs from germline at one of its ends, possibly a read error. The V gene is TRBV6-5, the J gene TRBJ1-2; no clear D. The CDR3 length is 12 residues. Germline CDR1 MNHEY, CDR2 SVGAGI. The CDR3 spells CASSNSQYGYTF. CDR3 in DNA: TGTGCCAGCAGTAACTCCCAATATGGCTACACCTTC.

This rearrangement joins TRBV29-1 to TRBJ1-3; 7 bases line up with TRBD1. Trimming removed 4 bases from V and 2 bases from J; junction bases left unmatched: 8. CDR1 SQVTM and CDR2 ANQGSEA come from the germline V gene. The CDR3 is 15 residues long. Here the CDR3 reads CSVATGDPAGNTIYF. Written as DNA, the CDR3 is TGCAGCGTTGCCACAGGGGATCCTGCTGGAAACACCATATATTTT. The full variable domain, in which reference TRBV29-1 and TRBJ1-3 provide the parts outside the CDR3, is SAVISQKPSRDICQRGTSLTIQCQVDSQVTMMFWYRQQPGQSLTLIATANQGSEATYESGFVIDKFPISRPNLTFSTLTVSNMSPEDSSIYLCSVATGDPAGNTIYFGEGSWLTVV.

The chain links TRBV11-2 to TRBJ2-7; tentatively, D is TRBD1 (7 bases). The CDR3 loop spans 15 amino acids. Deletions cut 2 bases from V and 3 bases from J, with 14 bases between. Germline CDR1 SGHAT, CDR2 FQNNGV. CDR3 nucleotide sequence: TGTGCCAGCAGCTTAAGCCCAGGGGGACTCTACGAGCAGTACTTC. Translated: CASSLSPGGLYEQYF.

The sample holds a few counts of this clone. The V and J genes are TRBV19 and TRBJ1-5; the D is unclear. V was pared by 0 bases and J by 6 bases, with 12 bases between. CDR3 length: 15 residues. Germline V gene data show CDR1 as LNHDA and CDR2 as SQIVND (reference sequence). The CDR3 region has the DNA TGTGCCAGTAGTATAGATCTGAGGGTTTCTCAGCCCCAGCATTTT. Its translation is CASSIDLRVSQPQHF.

This chain uses TRBV19 with TRBJ2-7; D is possibly TRBD2 (5 bases). Looked up from germline, CDR1 is LNHDA and CDR2 is SQIVND (reference sequence). The CDR3 consists of 15 residues. V dropped 1 base and J dropped 1 base, with 11 bases sitting between them. The CDR3 sequence: CASSIALGSSYEQYF. Here the CDR3 DNA reads TGTGCCAGTAGTATAGCTCTGGGGAGTTCCTACGAGCAGTACTTC.

The chain is built from TRBV23-1 and TRBJ1-5; unclear D gene. Being an ORF, TRBV23-1 has a function that is uncertain. CDR3 size: 18 residues. Deletions cut 3 bases from V and 5 bases from J, with 23 bases between. The chain's CDR3 is CASSHSGPLRDGDQPQHF. The CDR3 DNA follows: TGCGCCAGCAGTCATAGCGGGCCCCTACGCGACGGGGATCAGCCCCAGCATTTT.

Only a few counts were recorded for this clone. The CDR3 region has the DNA TGTGCCATCAGTGATGGCCTAGCGGGACCCCTCTACGAGCAGTACTTC. This sequence encodes CAISDGLAGPLYEQYF. The chain links TRBV10-3 to TRBJ2-7; 9 bases line up with TRBD2. From germline, CDR1 is ENHRY and CDR2 SYGVKD. The CDR3 has 16 amino acids. Trimming took 3 bases from V and 3 from J; bases not matched to a gene: 9.

The chain uses TRBV5-1 and TRBJ2-1; 9 bases are a match to TRBD1. CDR1 is SGHRS, CDR2 YFSETQ, per germline. This CDR3 comprises 20 residues. With V trimmed by 0 bases and J by 4 bases, 17 bases remained unmatched. CDR3 protein: CASSLALDRGSGSGYNEQFF. For the CDR3, the DNA is TGCGCCAGCAGCTTGGCCTTGGACAGGGGATCGGGGTCTGGTTACAATGAGCAGTTCTTC.

The rearrangement links TRBV4-2 to TRBJ1-1; D possibly corresponds to TRBD1 (5 bases). This CDR3 has 15 residues. V was clipped by 1 base and J by 1 base, with 10 bases between them. Germline V CDR1 and CDR2: LGHNA, YNFKEQ. The CDR3 nucleotides are TGTGCCAGCAGCCAAGGGACATCCTCGAACACTGAAGCTTTCTTT. Amino acid sequence: CASSQGTSSNTEAFF.

The sample holds one count of this clone. This chain links TRBV5-6 with TRBJ1-2, with 7 nucleotides matching TRBD1. V shed 6 bases, J shed 7 bases, and the junction held 12 bases outside the gene matches. Germline lookup yields CDR1 SGHDT and CDR2 YYEEEE. The CDR3 length is 14 residues. CDR3 residues: CASTWGETGSGYTF. The CDR3 nucleotides are TGTGCCAGCACCTGGGGGGAGACAGGGTCTGGCTACACCTTC.

This clone has just a few counts. This chain joins TRBV2 and TRBJ1-1; 7 bases map to TRBD1. Unmatched junction bases numbered 18, after V lost 4 bases and J lost 1 base. The V gene's germline CDR1 is SNHLY and CDR2 FYNNEI. The CDR3 consists of 19 residues. The CDR3, as DNA: TGTGCCAGCAGTGTCCCCAGGGGGTTCGGTCGGGCCCAGAACACTGAAGCTTTCTTT. This sequence encodes CASSVPRGFGRAQNTEAFF.

The chain couples TRBV4-2 to TRBJ2-6; 11 positions agree with TRBD1. This CDR3 is 18 amino acids long. Germline V gene lookup returns CDR1 LGHNA and CDR2 YNFKEQ. After removal of 0 bases from V and 0 bases from J, the junction contained 1 base not matched to a gene. This chain's CDR3 is CASSQEGTGGSGANVLTF. CDR3 coding DNA: TGTGCCAGCAGCCAAGAAGGGACAGGGGGCTCTGGGGCCAACGTCCTGACTTTC.

This clone was counted only a few times. This chain links TRBV5-1 with TRBJ2-3; perhaps TRBD2 as D (6 bases). The germline gives CDR1 SGHRS, CDR2 YFSETQ. Trimming took 4 bases from V and 10 from J, leaving 13 bases between them. This CDR3 is 12 amino acids long. The CDR3 here is CASSPGDGPQYF. CDR3 in DNA: TGCGCCAGCAGCCCGGGGGACGGCCCGCAGTATTTT.

The rearrangement links TRBV7-3 to TRBJ1-1; perhaps TRBD1 as D (6 bases). Germline assignment: CDR1 SGHTA and CDR2 FQGTGA. The CDR3 runs 14 residues. Trimming removed 1 base from V and 5 bases from J, with 11 bases in between. CDR3 sequence (DNA): TGTGCCAGCAGCTTAAGGGGGCAGAGAACTGAAGCTTTCTTT. Protein sequence: CASSLRGQRTEAFF.

This clone was observed a few times. The gene calls are TRBV4-3 and TRBJ1-6; 8 bases agree with TRBD1. Germline lookup yields CDR1 LGHNA and CDR2 YSLEER. V was pared by 2 bases and J by 9 bases, with 6 bases of the junction left unmatched. The CDR3 has 15 residues. The CDR3 loop reads CASSQSTGVGSPLHF. CDR3 nucleotides: TGCGCCAGCAGCCAATCGACAGGGGTGGGTTCACCCCTCCACTTT.

The CDR3 is CASSVATRSRGGDTQYF. In DNA form, the CDR3 reads TGTGCCAGCAGCGTAGCTACGAGGAGTCGGGGGGGGGATACGCAGTATTTT. This rearrangement joins TRBV9 to TRBJ2-3; TRBD2 matches 8 bases. CDR1 and CDR2 from the germline V gene are SGDLS and YYNGEE. The J segment lost 6 bases and the V segment lost 0 bases, leaving 12 bases of the junction unmatched. This CDR3 spans 17 amino acids. The whole variable domain, filled in from reference TRBV9 and TRBJ2-3, reads DSGVTQTPKHLITATGQRVTLRCSPRSGDLSVYWYQQSLDQGLQFLIQYYNGEERAKGNILERFSAQQFPDLHSELNLSSLELGDSALYFCASSVATRSRGGDTQYFGPGTRLTVL.

The CDR3 protein is CASSLRMWTGSLNEQFF. The CDR3 bases are TGTGCCAGCAGCTTACGTATGTGGACAGGTTCGTTAAATGAGCAGTTCTTC. This sequence joins TRBV7-6 and TRBJ2-1; 7 bases match TRBD1. The CDR3 is made up of 17 amino acids. V was pared by 2 bases and J by 7 bases, with 14 bases of the junction left unmatched. Looked up from germline, CDR1 is SGHVS and CDR2 is FNYEAQ.

The chain combines TRBV10-2 with TRBJ2-1; D is unresolved. The germline V and J ends were trimmed by 2 bases and 0 bases, with 5 bases remaining between them. The CDR3 is 14 residues long. Looked up from germline, CDR1 is WSHSY and CDR2 is SAAADI. CDR3 protein: CASSEPSSYNEQFF. CDR3 DNA: TGCGCCAGCAGTGAGCCGAGCTCCTACAATGAGCAGTTCTTC.

CDR3 nucleotide sequence: TGTGCCAGCAGCCGGGGGGGGTGGAACGAGCAGTACTTC. The encoded protein is CASSRGGWNEQYF. The chain employs TRBV27 and TRBJ2-7; TRBD2 agrees at 8 bases. The junction had 6 bases not matched to a gene; V was cut back by 6 bases and J by 5 bases. The CDR3 is made up of 13 amino acids. In germline, CDR1 is MNHEY, CDR2 SMNVEV (reference sequence).

The V call is TRBV10-2, the J call TRBJ2-1, with 7 bases lining up with TRBD2. The CDR3 has 17 residues. Unmatched junction bases numbered 18, after V lost 8 bases and J lost 5 bases. Germline CDR1 is WSHSY and CDR2 is SAAADI. Here the CDR3 reads CASSSPTYLADNNEQFF. CDR3 nucleotides: TGCGCCAGCTCATCTCCGACTTATCTAGCGGATAACAATGAGCAGTTCTTC.

Of note for this clone: The limits of the CDR3 on the DNA are not certain, so only TCRdb's listed CDR3 is given. J is TRBJ2-1 and V is TRBV30; TRBD1 is the table's D call, not checked against the DNA. The CDR3 has 11 amino acids, counting both end residues. The germline V gene has CDR1 GTSNPN and CDR2 SVGIG (reference sequence). CDR3 sequence: CAWGTGIHRFF.

This sequence joins TRBV30 and TRBJ1-5; maybe TRBD1 (5 bases). V lost 5 bases to trimming and J lost 5 bases, with 13 bases between them. This CDR3 contains 13 residues. Per germline, CDR1 GTSNPN and CDR2 SVGIG (reference sequence). CDR3 region: CAWDTGHHQPQHF. CDR3 sequence (DNA): TGTGCCTGGGACACCGGACACCATCAGCCCCAGCATTTT.

The rearrangement uses TRBV18 and TRBJ1-2, with unresolved D. Trimming pared 0 bases from V and 5 bases from J, leaving 10 bases between. This CDR3 spans 14 amino acids. CDR1 and CDR2 (germline): KGHSH, LQKENI. CDR3 amino acids: CASSPPRGGYGYTF. For the CDR3, the DNA is TGTGCCAGCTCACCACCGAGAGGAGGGTATGGCTACACCTTC.

This clone was detected only a few times. The J gene is TRBJ1-2, the V gene TRBV5-1; perhaps TRBD1 as D (6 bases). CDR1 SGHRS and CDR2 YFSETQ come from the germline V gene. There are 15 residues in the CDR3. Trimming left V 0 bases short and J 0 bases short, with 9 bases between. The CDR3 region has the DNA TGCGCCAGCAGCTTGGGCGACAGGACTAACTATGGCTACACCTTC. It encodes CASSLGDRTNYGYTF.

A single count supports this clone. This chain joins TRBV4-1 and TRBJ2-3; 8 nucleotides agree with TRBD1. In germline, CDR1 is MGHRA, CDR2 YSYEKL. The length of the CDR3 is 18 residues. V lost 4 bases and J lost 2; bases outside the gene matches: 14. CDR3 amino acids: CASSRGTGGTASTDTQYF. The CDR3 DNA follows: TGCGCCAGCAGCCGTGGGACAGGCGGGACGGCCTCCACAGATACGCAGTATTTT.

The chain joins TRBV15 to TRBJ2-6; TRBD1 is a possible D gene (5 bases). V was trimmed by 5 bases and J by 0 bases, leaving 11 bases between them. The length of the CDR3 is 16 residues. The germline CDR1 and CDR2 sequences are LNHNV and YYDKDF (reference sequence). For the CDR3, the DNA is TGTGCCACCAGCGGTTACAGGTACTCTGGGGCCAACGTCCTGACTTTC. This codes for CATSGYRYSGANVLTF.

The chain recombines TRBV30 with TRBJ1-1, with 7 positions matching TRBD1. The CDR3 contains 12 residues. The germline V gene encodes CDR1 GTSNPN and CDR2 SVGIG (reference sequence). V shed 2 bases and J 6 bases; nucleotides not matched to a gene: 3. DNA of the CDR3: TGTGCCTGGAGTACCACAGGGGCTGAAGCTTTCTTT. Amino acid sequence: CAWSTTGAEAFF.

J is TRBJ2-5 and V is TRBV4-3, with unresolved D. Germline loops: CDR1 LGHNA, CDR2 YSLEER. With 1 base removed from V and 2 bases from J, the gap between germline ends came to 14 bases. The CDR3 sequence is 16 residues long. The CDR3 loop reads CASSQVVGGQQETQYF. Here the CDR3 DNA reads TGCGCCAGCAGCCAAGTGGTAGGTGGGCAGCAAGAGACCCAGTACTTC.